This T cell receptor (beta chain) was sequenced during a study of T cell changes during pregnancy in multiple sclerosis. Germline CDR1 and CDR2: MDHEN and SYDVKM. CDR3 length: 16 residues. The junction had 4 bases not matched to a gene; V was cut back by 6 bases and J by 1 base. Clones were read by immunoSEQ multiplex PCR, and TCRdb kept only the in-frame ones, dropping some. This table holds around 64,000 clones, 85% to 95% found once. Sequences were derived from CD4+ T cells from peripheral blood mononuclear cells, sampled after pregnancy. This clonotype was obtained from a female donor with multiple sclerosis, enrolled in a pregnancy study. The rearrangement links TRBV28 to TRBJ2-2; 11 bases align to TRBD1. CDR3 sequence (DNA): TGTGCCAGCAGATGGGGACAGGGGGTGAACACCGGGGAGCTGTTTTTT. Translation gives CASRWGQGVNTGELFF.